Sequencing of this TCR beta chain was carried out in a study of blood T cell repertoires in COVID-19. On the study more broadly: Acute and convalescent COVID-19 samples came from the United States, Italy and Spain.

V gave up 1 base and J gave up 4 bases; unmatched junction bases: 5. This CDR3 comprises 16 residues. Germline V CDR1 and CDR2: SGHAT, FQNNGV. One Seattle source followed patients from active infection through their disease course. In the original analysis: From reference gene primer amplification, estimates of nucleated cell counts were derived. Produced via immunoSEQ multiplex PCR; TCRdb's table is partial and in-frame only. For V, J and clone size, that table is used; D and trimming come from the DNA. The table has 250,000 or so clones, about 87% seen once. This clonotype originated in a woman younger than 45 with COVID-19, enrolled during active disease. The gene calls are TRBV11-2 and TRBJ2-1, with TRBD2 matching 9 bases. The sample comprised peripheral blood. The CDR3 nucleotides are TGTGCCAGCAGCTTAGTCTGGCGGGAGGGATACAATGAGCAGTTCTTC. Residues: CASSLVWREGYNEQFF.